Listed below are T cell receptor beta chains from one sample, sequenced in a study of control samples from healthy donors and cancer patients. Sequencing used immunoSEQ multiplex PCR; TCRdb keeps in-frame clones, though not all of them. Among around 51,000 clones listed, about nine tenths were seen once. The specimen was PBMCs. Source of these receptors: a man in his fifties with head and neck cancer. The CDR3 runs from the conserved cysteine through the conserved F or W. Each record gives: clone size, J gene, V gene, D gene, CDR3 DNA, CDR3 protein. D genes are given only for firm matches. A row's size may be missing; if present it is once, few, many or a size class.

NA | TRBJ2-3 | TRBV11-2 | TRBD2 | TGTGCCAGCAGCTTACGGTCTAGCGGGAGTCTGGCAGATACGCAGTATTTT | CASSLRSSGSLADTQYF
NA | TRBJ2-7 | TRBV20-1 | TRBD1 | TGCAGTGCTAGTGGGGACAGGGGTCCCTACGAGCAGTACTTC | CSASGDRGPYEQYF
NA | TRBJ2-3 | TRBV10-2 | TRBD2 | TGCGCCAGCAGTGGGGGAGGGGAGATCACAGATACGCAGTATTTT | CASSGGGEITDTQYF
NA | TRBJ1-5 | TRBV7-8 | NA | TGTGCCAGCAGCAGAGAATCGGTGGGGTATCGGAATCAGCCCCAGCATTTT | CASSRESVGYRNQPQHF
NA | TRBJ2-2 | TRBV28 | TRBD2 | TGTGCCAGCAGTTTAGAGGGCGGGAGGATCACCGGGGAGCTGTTTTTT | CASSLEGGRITGELFF
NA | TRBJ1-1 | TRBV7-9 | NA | TGTGCCAGCAGCTCGCTTTATAACACTGAAGCTTTCTTT | CASSSLYNTEAFF
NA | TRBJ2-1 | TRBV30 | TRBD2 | TGTGCCTGTGTAGCGGGAGGATACTCCTACAATGAGCAGTTCTTC | CACVAGGYSYNEQFF
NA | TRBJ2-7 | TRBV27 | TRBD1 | TGTGCCAGCAGTTTTCTGGGACAGGGGGCCTACGAGCAGTACTTC | CASSFLGQGAYEQYF
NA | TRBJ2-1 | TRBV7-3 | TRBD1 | TGTGCCAGCAGCGGGACAGGGGAGCAGGAGCAGTTCTTC | CASSGTGEQEQFF
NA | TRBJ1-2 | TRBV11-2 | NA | TGTGCCAGCAGCTCCGGGACTTGGAGCTATGGCTACACCTTC | CASSSGTWSYGYTF
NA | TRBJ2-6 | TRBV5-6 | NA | TGTGCCAGCAGCTTGTGGCACCTCTACAACGTCCTGACTTTC | CASSLWHLYNVLTF
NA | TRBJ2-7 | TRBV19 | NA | TGTGCCAGTAGTCCTTCGGAAGGGGGATCCTCCTACGAGCAGTACTTC | CASSPSEGGSSYEQYF
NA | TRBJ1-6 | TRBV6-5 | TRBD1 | TGTGCCAGCAGTTCCGGGACAGAGAAGCTGAATTCACCCCTCCACTTT | CASSSGTEKLNSPLHF
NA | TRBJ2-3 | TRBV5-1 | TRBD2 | TGCGCCAGCAGCCCCCTGAGGACTAGCGGGGGGGCGGCAGATACGCAGTATTTT | CASSPLRTSGGAADTQYF
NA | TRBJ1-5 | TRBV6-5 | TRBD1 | TGTGCCAGCAGGGGGACAGGGGGCAATCAGCCCCAGCATTTT | CASRGTGGNQPQHF
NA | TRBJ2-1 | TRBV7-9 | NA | TGTGCCAGCAGCTTGATTGACTACAATGAGCAGTTCTTC | CASSLIDYNEQFF
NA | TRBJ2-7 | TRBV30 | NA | TGTGCCTGGGATCAGGGCTCGGCCGAGCAGTACTTC | CAWDQGSAEQYF
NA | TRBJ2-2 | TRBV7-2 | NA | TGTGCCAGCAGCTTAGCGACAGGAAGGACGGAGGAGCTGTTTTTT | CASSLATGRTEELFF
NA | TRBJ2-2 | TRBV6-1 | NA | TGTGCCAGCAGTGAAGTCCGGGGCGGGGAGCTGTTTTTT | CASSEVRGGELFF
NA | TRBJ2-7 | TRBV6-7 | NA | TGTGCCAGCAGTTACTCGGCGCCGATTCGACGGAGGGGCGAGCAGTACTTC | CASSYSAPIRRRGEQYF
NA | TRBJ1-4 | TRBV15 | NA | TGTGCCACCAGCAGAGCTACCTACGAAAAACTGTTTTTT | CATSRATYEKLFF
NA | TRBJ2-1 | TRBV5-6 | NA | TGTGCCAGCAGCCCCGGAGCGGGTCACAATGAGCAGTTCTTC | CASSPGAGHNEQFF
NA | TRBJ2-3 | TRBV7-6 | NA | TGTGCCAGCAGCTGGAGACAGGAAAATACGCAGTATTTT | CASSWRQENTQYF
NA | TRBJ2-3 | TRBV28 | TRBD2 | TGTGCCAGCGTAGCGGGAGTCGCCCCAGATACGCAGTATTTT | CASVAGVAPDTQYF
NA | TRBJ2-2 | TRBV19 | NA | TGTGCCAGTAGTAGAGTGGCCGGGGAGCTGTTTTTT | CASSRVAGELFF
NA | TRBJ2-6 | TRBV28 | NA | TGTGCCACCGGGCGCGGCGTGGGTTTTGCTGGGGCCAACGTCCTGACTTTC | CATGRGVGFAGANVLTF
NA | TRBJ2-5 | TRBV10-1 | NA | TGCGCCAGCAGTGGTAGACTACAAGAGACCCAGTACTTC | CASSGRLQETQYF
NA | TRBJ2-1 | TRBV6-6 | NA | TGTGCCAGCAGTCAGGGGACGGGGAGGGTCTCCTACAATGAGCAGTTCTTC | CASSQGTGRVSYNEQFF
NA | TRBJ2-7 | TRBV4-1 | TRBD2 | TGCGCCAGCAGCCAAGTTTCGGCGGGAGGGGACTACGAGCAGTACTTC | CASSQVSAGGDYEQYF
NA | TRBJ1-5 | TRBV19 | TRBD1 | TGTGCCAGTAGTACCCCGGGACAGGGCACGCAGCCCCAGCATTTT | CASSTPGQGTQPQHF
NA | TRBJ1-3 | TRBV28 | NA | TGTGCCAGCAGTTTTGAAGGGGCTGGAAACACCATATATTTT | CASSFEGAGNTIYF
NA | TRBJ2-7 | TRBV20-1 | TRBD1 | TGCAGTGCTACTGACAGGGGGCAGACTAGCTCCTACGAGCAGTACTTC | CSATDRGQTSSYEQYF
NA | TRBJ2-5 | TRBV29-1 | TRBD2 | TGCAGCAGCAATAGCGGGGGGCAGGAGACCCAGTACTTC | CSSNSGGQETQYF
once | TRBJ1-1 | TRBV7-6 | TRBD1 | TGTGCCAGCAGCACGGGACAGGGATTGGACACTGAAGCTTTCTTT | CASSTGQGLDTEAFF
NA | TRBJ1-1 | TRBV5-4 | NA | TGTGCCAGCAGCCGCCCTACAGGTAACACTGAAGCTTTCTTT | CASSRPTGNTEAFF
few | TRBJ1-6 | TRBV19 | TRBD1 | TGTGCCAGTAGTGCCGACAGGGGGCGAAATTCACCCCTCCACTTT | CASSADRGRNSPLHF
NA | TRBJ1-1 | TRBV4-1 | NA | TGCGCCAGCAGCTACGGGACACCCCTGGACACTGAAGCTTTCTTT | CASSYGTPLDTEAFF
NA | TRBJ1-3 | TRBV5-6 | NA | TGTGCCAGCAGCTACCAACTCCGCGGGGGCACCATATATTTT | CASSYQLRGGTIYF
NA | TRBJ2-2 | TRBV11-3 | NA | TGTGCCAGCAGTACCGGGACATATAACACCGGGGAGCTGTTTTTT | CASSTGTYNTGELFF
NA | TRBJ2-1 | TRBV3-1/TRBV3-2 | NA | TGTGCCAGCAGCCAAGGTAGGGCAGGGGAGCAGTTCTTC | CASSQGRAGEQFF
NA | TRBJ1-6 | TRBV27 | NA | TGTGCCAGCAGTCCCTCATATAATTCACCCCTCCACTTT | CASSPSYNSPLHF
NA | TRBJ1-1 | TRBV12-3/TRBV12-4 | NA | TGTGCCAGCAGTCCCTCCAACACTGAAGCTTTCTTT | CASSPSNTEAFF
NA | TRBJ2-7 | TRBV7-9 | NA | TGTGCCAGCAGCTTAGGACAGAGCTCCTACGAGCAGTACTTC | CASSLGQSSYEQYF
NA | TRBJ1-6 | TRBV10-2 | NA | TGCGCCAGCAGTGACGGAGGGGTCGGGTATTCACCCCTCCACTTT | CASSDGGVGYSPLHF
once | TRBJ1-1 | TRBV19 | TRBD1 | TGTGCCAGTAGTATCTTCTCGGGACAGCCTAACACTGAAGCTTTCTTT | CASSIFSGQPNTEAFF
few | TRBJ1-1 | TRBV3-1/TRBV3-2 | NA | TGTGCCAGCAGCCAAGATCCCCGGGCAGCCGGGTTAGCTTTCTTT | CASSQDPRAAGLAFF
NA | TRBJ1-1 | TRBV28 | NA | TGTGCCAGCTCCGGAAACCCCGCTGAAGCTTTCTTT | CASSGNPAEAFF
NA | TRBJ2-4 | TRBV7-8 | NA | TGTGCCAGCGTCCCCACCCGTTTTGGGGGCCAAGGCAAAAACATTCAGTACTTC | CASVPTRFGGQGKNIQYF
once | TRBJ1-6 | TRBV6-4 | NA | TGTGCCAGCAGTCCCGGCCAACAGTCCCATAATTCACCCCTCCACTTT | CASSPGQQSHNSPLHF
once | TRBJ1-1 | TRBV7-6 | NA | TGTGCCAGCAGCTTATCAAGTTCCGGGGTCACTGAAGCTTTCTTT | CASSLSSSGVTEAFF
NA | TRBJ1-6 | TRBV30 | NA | TGTGCCTGGAGTGTAGGAGGATGGGGCACTCCGGGAAATTCACCCCTCCACTTT | CAWSVGGWGTPGNSPLHF
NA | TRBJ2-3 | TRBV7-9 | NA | TGTGCCAGCAGCTCGGCATACACAGATACGCAGTATTTT | CASSSAYTDTQYF
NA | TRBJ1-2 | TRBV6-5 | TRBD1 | TGTGCCAGCAGTTACGCCGGGACAGGGGGCGCTTATGGCTACACCTTC | CASSYAGTGGAYGYTF
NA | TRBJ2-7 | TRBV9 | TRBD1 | TGTGCCAGCAGCGCAGAGGGGGCTAGCGAGCAGTACTTC | CASSAEGASEQYF
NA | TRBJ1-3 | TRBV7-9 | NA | TGTGCCAGCAGCTTAGCAGGGGTCGGAAACACCATATATTTT | CASSLAGVGNTIYF